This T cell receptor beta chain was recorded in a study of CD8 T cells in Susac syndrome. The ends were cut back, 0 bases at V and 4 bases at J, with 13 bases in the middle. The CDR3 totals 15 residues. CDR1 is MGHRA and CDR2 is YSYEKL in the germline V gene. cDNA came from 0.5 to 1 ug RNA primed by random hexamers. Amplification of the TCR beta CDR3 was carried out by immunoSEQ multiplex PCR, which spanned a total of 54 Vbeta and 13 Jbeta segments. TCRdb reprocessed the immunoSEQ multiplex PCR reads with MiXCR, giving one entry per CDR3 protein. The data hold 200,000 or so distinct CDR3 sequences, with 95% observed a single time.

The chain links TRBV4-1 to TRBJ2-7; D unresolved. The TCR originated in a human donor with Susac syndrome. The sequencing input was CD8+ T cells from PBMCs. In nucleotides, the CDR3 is TGCGCCAGCAGCCAAGAAGGTCATTTTTCTTACGAGCAGTACTTC. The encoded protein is CASSQEGHFSYEQYF.